Given below is one T cell receptor beta chain in context. As yet, its antigen is unknown. The sample originates from a study of monozygotic twins with inflammatory bowel disease. Skipping T cell sorting, the study isolated total RNA directly from whole blood. TCRdb re-analyzed the 5' RACE reads; it lists each CDR3 protein once, without DNA. The sample holds 310,000 or so distinct CDR3 sequences. Study-level findings and limits: No detectable difference in repertoire similarity separated concordant from discordant twins, possibly as a result of limited power. Among T cells, the various subtypes were not distinguishable. It was in IBD patients that TCRbeta diversity (inverse Simpson) was lower than in healthy co-twins.

CDR3 size: 14 residues. Germline loops: CDR1 LGHNA, CDR2 YSLEER. The receptor was derived from a human donor with ulcerative colitis or Crohn's disease, or a healthy co-twin of an affected twin (not recorded which). The rearrangement links TRBV4-3 to TRBJ2-3; TCRdb outputs TRBD2, but without DNA this stays unchecked. The sequenced material came from blood. The CDR3: CASSQEPRGDTQYF.